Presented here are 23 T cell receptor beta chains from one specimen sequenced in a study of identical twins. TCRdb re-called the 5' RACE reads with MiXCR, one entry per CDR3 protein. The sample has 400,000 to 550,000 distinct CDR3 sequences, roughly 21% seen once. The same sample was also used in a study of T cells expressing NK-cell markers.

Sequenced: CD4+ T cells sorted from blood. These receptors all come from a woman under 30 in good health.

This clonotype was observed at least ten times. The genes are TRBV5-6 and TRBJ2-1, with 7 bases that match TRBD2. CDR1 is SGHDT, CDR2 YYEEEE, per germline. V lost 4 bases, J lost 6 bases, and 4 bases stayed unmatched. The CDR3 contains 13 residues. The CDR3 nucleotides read TGTGCCAGCAGCCGCCGCGGGGGCAATGAGCAGTTCTTC. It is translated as CASSRRGGNEQFF.

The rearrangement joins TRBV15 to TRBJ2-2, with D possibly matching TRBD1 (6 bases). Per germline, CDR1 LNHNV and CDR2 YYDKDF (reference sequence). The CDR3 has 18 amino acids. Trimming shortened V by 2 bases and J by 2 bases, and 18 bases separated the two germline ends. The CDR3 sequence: CATSRSPSRGGNTGELFF. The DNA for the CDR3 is TGTGCCACCAGCAGATCCCCTTCCAGGGGCGGAAACACCGGGGAGCTGTTTTTT.

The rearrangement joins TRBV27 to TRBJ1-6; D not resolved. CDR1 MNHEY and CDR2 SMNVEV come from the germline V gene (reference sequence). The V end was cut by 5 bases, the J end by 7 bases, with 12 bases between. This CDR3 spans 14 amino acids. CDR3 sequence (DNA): TGTGCCAGCAGTATCCGTTTTAGGAATTCACCCCTCCACTTT. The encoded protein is CASSIRFRNSPLHF.

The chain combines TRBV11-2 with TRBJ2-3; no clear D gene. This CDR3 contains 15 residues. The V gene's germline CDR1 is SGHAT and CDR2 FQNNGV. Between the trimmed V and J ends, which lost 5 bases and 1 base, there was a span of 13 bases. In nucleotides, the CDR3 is TGTGCCAGCAGCCCCGGTGGCTACGGCACAGATACGCAGTATTTT. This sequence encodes CASSPGGYGTDTQYF.

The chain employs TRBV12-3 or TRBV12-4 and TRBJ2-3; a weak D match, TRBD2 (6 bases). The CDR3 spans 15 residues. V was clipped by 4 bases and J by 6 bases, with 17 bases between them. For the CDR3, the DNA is TGTGCCAGCAGTTCCGGGAGCCGGAATACTGATACGCAGTATTTT. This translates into CASSSGSRNTDTQYF.

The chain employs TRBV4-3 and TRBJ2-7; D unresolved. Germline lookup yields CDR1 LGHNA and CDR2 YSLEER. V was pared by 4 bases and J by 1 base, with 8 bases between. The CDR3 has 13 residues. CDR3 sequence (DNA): TGCGCCAGCAGCCGCGGCGATTCCTACGAGCAGTACTTC. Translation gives CASSRGDSYEQYF.

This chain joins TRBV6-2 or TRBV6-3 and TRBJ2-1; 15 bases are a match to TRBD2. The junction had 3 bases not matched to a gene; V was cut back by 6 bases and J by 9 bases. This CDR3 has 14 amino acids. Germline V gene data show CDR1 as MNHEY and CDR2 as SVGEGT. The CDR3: CASRGLAGGGEQFF. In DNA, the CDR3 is TGTGCCAGCAGGGGACTAGCGGGGGGTGGTGAGCAGTTCTTC.

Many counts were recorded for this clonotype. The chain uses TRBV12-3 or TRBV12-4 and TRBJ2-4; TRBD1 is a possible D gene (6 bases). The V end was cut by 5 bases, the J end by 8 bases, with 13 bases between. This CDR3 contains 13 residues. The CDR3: CASSPRTVDIQYF. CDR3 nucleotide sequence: TGTGCCAGCAGTCCCCGGACAGTGGACATTCAGTACTTC.

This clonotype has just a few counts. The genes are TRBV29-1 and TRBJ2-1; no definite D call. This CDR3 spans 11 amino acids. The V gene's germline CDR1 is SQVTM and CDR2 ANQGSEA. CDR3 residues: CSGGRYNEQFF. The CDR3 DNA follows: TGCAGTGGCGGCAGATACAATGAGCAGTTCTTC.

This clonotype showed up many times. The CDR3 DNA reads as TGCGCCAGCAGCCAACCTACCGGGACTAGCAACAATGAGCAGTTCTTC. Translating gives CASSQPTGTSNNEQFF. The chain links TRBV5-1 to TRBJ2-1; 9 bases fit TRBD2. V shed 4 bases, J shed 5 bases, and the junction held 10 bases outside the gene matches. The germline V gene has CDR1 SGHRS and CDR2 YFSETQ. CDR3 size: 16 residues.

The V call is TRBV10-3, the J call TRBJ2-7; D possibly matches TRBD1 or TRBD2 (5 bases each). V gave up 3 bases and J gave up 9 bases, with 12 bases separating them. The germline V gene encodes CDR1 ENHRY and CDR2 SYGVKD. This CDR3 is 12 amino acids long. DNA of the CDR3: TGTGCCATCAGTGATCACCCTGGGGGGCAGTACTTC. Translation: CAISDHPGGQYF.

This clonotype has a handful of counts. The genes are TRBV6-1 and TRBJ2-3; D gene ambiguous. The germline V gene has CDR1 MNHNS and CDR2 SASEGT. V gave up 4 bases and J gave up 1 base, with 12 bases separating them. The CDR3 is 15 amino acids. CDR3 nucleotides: TGTGCCAGCAGTGCCCCCAAAAGGGGCACAGATACGCAGTATTTT. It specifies CASSAPKRGTDTQYF.

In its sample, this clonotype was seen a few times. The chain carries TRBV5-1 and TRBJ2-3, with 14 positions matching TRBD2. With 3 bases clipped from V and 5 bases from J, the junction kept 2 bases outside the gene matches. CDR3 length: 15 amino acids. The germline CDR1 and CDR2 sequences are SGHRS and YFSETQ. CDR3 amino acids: CASSSTSGREDTQYF. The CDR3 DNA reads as TGCGCCAGCAGCTCGACTAGCGGGAGGGAAGATACGCAGTATTTT.

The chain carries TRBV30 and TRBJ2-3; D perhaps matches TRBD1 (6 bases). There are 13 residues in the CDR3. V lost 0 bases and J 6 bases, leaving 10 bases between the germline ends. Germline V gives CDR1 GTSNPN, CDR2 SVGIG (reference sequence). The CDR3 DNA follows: TGTGCCTGGAGTGTAGAAACAGGGGATACGCAGTATTTT. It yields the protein CAWSVETGDTQYF.

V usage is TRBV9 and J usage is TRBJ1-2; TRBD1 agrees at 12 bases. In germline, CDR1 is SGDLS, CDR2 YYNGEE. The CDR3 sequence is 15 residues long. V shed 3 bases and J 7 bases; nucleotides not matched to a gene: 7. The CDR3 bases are TGTGCCAGCAGCGGGCCGGGACAGGGGGCTTCTGGCTACACCTTC. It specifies CASSGPGQGASGYTF.

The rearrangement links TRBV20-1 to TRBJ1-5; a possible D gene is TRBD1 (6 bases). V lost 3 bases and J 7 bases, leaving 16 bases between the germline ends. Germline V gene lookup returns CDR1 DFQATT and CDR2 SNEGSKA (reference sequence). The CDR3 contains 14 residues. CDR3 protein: CSARDRMGGQPQHF. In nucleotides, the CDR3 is TGCAGTGCTAGGGACAGAATGGGGGGGCAGCCCCAGCATTTT.

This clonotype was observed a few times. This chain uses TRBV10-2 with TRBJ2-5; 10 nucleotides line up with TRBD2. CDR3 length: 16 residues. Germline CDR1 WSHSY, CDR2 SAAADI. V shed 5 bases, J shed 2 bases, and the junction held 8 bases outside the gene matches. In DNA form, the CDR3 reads TGCGCCAGCAGTAACCTAGCGGGGGCCTTACAAGAGACCCAGTACTTC. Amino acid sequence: CASSNLAGALQETQYF.

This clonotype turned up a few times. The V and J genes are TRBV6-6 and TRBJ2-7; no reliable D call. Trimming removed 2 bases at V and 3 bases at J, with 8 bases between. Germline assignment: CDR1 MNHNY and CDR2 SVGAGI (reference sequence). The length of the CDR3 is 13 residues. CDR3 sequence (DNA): TGTGCCAGCAGTTACGCGGCGTTCTACGAGCAGTACTTC. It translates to CASSYAAFYEQYF.

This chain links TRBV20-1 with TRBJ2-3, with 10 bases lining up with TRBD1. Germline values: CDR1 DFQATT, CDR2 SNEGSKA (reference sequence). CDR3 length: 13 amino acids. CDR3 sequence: CSFEGTGVDTQYF. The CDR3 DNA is TGCAGCTTTGAAGGGACAGGGGTAGATACGCAGTATTTT.

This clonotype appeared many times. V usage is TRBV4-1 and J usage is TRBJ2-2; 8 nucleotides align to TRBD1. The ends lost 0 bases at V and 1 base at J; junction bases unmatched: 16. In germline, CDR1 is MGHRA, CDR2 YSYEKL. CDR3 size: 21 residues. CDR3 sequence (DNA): TGCGCCAGCAGCCAAGACGCTCCGTGGTCCGGTGGGACAGGGAACACCGGGGAGCTGTTTTTT. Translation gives CASSQDAPWSGGTGNTGELFF.

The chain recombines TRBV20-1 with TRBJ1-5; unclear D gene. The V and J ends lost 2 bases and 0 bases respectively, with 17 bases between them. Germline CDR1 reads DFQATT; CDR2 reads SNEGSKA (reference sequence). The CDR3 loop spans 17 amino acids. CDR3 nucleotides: TGCAGTGCTAGAACCCCGGCAGCCGAATATAGCAATCAGCCCCAGCATTTT. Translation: CSARTPAAEYSNQPQHF.

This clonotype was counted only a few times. DNA for the CDR3: TGCAGCGTTGAAACAGGGAAAGGTTCCTACGAGCAGTACTTC. Translating gives CSVETGKGSYEQYF. The chain recombines TRBV29-1 with TRBJ2-7; tentatively, D is TRBD1 (6 bases). The CDR3 loop spans 14 amino acids. The V gene lost 2 bases and the J gene lost 1 base, with 12 bases spanning the gap. CDR1 is SQVTM and CDR2 is ANQGSEA in the germline V gene.

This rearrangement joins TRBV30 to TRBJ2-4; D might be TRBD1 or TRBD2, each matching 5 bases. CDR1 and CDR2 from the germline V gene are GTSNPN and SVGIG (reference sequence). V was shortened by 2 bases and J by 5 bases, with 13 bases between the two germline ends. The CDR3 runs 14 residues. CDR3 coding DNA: TGTGCCTGGAGTAGAGGGGTGTTCCAAAACATTCAGTACTTC. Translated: CAWSRGVFQNIQYF.